The next 3 T cell receptor beta chains were all read from a single sample in a study of T cells in Graves' hyperthyroidism and ophthalmopathy. The source material, RNA transcripts, was used to amplify TCR beta CDR3 regions. First-round RT-PCR with HTBI primers amplified the TCR CDR3 region. TCRdb reprocessed the multiplex PCR reads with MiXCR, giving one entry per CDR3 protein. Of a few hundred thousand distinct CDR3 sequences in the sample, approximately 15% were seen once. Source material: blood. Receptors originate from a woman aged 55-69 years with Graves' ophthalmopathy.

This clonotype occurred a few times. CDR3 nucleotides: TGCGCCAGCAGCCACTCATACGCCACGAGGGGACAGGTCGCTAATGAAAAACTGTTTTTT. This codes for CASSHSYATRGQVANEKLFF. The chain recombines TRBV4-1 with TRBJ1-4; 8 bases are shared with TRBD1. From germline, CDR1 is MGHRA and CDR2 YSYEKL. The CDR3 length is 20 residues. Trimming cost V 3 bases and J 3 bases; bases outside gene matches: 18.

This clonotype was seen more than once but under ten times. The V gene is TRBV12-3 or TRBV12-4, the J gene TRBJ1-2; D is possibly TRBD1 (6 bases). V lost 3 bases and J lost 8, with 13 bases in between. The length of the CDR3 is 13 residues. The CDR3 sequence: CASSLGARWGYTF. CDR3 nucleotides: TGTGCCAGCAGTTTGGGGGCCCGGTGGGGCTACACCTTC.

This clonotype was seen many times. V is TRBV6-2 or TRBV6-3 and J is TRBJ1-1, with D hard to call. The CDR3 length is 14 residues. In germline, CDR1 is MNHEY, CDR2 SVGEGT. V dropped 6 bases and J dropped 1 base, with 12 bases sitting between them. The CDR3: CASRPFLGNTEAFF. The CDR3 DNA reads as TGTGCCAGCAGGCCATTCCTGGGGAACACTGAAGCTTTCTTT.